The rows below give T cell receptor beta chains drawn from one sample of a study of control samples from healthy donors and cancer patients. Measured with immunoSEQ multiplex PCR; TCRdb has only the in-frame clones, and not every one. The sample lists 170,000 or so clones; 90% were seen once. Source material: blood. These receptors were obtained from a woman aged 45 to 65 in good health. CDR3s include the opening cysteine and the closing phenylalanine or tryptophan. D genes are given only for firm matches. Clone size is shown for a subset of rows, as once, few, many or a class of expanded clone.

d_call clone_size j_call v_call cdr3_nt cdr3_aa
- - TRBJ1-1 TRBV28 TGTGCCAGCAGTTTCCCAAGACTTCGCGCTGAAGCTTTCTTT CASSFPRLRAEAFF
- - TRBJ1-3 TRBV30 TGTGCCTGGAGGGCCCAATACACCATATATTTT CAWRAQYTIYF
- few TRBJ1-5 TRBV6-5 TGTGCCAGCTCAAATCAGCCCCAGCATTTT CASSNQPQHF
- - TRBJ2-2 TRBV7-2 TGTGCCAGCAGCCGGGACACCGGGGAGCTGTTTTTT CASSRDTGELFF
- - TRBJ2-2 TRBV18 TGTGCCAGCTCACCGTCTCCGGAGAGGGCCGGGGAGCTGTTTTTT CASSPSPERAGELFF
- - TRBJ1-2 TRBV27 TGTGCCAGCGGTAGATCCCTGACCGAAGTATACTATGGCTACACCTTC CASGRSLTEVYYGYTF
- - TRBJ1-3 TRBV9 TGTGCCAGCAGCGTAGAATCCACAGGGTGGTCTGGAAACACCATATATTTT CASSVESTGWSGNTIYF
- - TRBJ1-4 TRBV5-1 TGCGCCAGCAGCTTGGGACAGCATAATGAAAAACTGTTTTTT CASSLGQHNEKLFF
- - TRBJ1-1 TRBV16 TGTGCCAGCAGCCGGACAGTTGAGATCAGGGCGGGGGCTGAAGCTTTCTTT CASSRTVEIRAGAEAFF
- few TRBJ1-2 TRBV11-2 TGTGCCAGCAGTGCTGGGGCGGTTACGGAGACCTTC CASSAGAVTETF
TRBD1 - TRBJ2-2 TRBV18 TGTGCCAGCTCACTGACAGGGGAACGTGCCACCGGGGAGCTGTTTTTT CASSLTGERATGELFF
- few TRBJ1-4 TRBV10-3 TGTGCCATCAGTTCGGACAGCGAAAAACTGTTTTTT CAISSDSEKLFF
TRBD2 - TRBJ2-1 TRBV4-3 TGCGCCAGCAGCCAAGAGGCTAGCGGGGCAGGCAGGGAGCAGTTCTTC CASSQEASGAGREQFF
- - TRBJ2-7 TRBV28 TGTGCCAGCAGTTTCCCACCTTACGAGCAGTACTTC CASSFPPYEQYF
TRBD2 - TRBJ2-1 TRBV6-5 TGTGCCAGCAGTTACGGGACTAGCGCTAATGAGCAGTTCTTC CASSYGTSANEQFF
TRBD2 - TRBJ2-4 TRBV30 TGTGCCTGGCGCCCCACCGGGGGGGGCGCCAAAAACATTCAGTACTTC CAWRPTGGGAKNIQYF
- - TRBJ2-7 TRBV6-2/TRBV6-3 TGTGCCAGCAGTCGGTGGACCGACTCCTACGAGCAGTACTTC CASSRWTDSYEQYF
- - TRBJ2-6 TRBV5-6 TGTGCCAGCAGCTTGTGGGCCCCCCTTTTAGAACGTGGGGCCAACGTCCTGACTTTC CASSLWAPLLERGANVLTF
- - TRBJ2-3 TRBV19 TGTGCCAGTAGTAAACTAGGGAGCACAGATACGCAGTATTTT CASSKLGSTDTQYF
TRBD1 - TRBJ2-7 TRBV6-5 TGTGCCAGCAACCGGGACAGGGGTCTGCGTGAGCAGTACTTC CASNRDRGLREQYF
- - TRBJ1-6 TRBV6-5 TGTGCCAGCAGTTACAAAGGGCCAAATTCACCCCTCCACTTT CASSYKGPNSPLHF
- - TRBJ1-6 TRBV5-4 TGTGCCAGCAGCCCCGGGGGTGGGGGGGGTAATTCACCCCTCCACTTT CASSPGGGGGNSPLHF
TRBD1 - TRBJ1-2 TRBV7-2 TGTGCCAGCAGCTTAGCGCCGGGACAGGAGAACTATGGCTACACCTTC CASSLAPGQENYGYTF
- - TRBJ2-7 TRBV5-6 TGTGCCAGCAGCTTGGGGCCTCGGCTCTCCTACGAGCAGTACTTC CASSLGPRLSYEQYF
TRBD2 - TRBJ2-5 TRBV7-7 TGTGCCAGCAGCTCTTCGACTAGCGGGGCGGTGGTGGCCCAGTACTTC CASSSSTSGAVVAQYF
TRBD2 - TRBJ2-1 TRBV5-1 TGCGCCAGCAGCCCCAATACCCCGGGACTAGCGGGTGACAATGAGCAGTTCTTC CASSPNTPGLAGDNEQFF
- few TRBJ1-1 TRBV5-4 TGTGCCAGCAGCTTGGATCAGGGTAACACTGAAGCTTTCTTT CASSLDQGNTEAFF
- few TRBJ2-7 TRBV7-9 TGTGCCAGCAGCTTAGTGGCAGAATCCTACGAGCAGTACTTC CASSLVAESYEQYF
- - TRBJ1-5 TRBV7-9 TGTGCCAGCAGATCCGGTGACGGGCCGAGCAATCAGCCCCAGCATTTT CASRSGDGPSNQPQHF
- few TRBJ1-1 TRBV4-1 TGCGCCAGCAGCCTAGGTTCGGGGGAGAACACTGAAGCTTTCTTT CASSLGSGENTEAFF
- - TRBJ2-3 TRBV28 TGTGCCAGCTTCCGGGACATCTCACTCACAGATACGCAGTATTTT CASFRDISLTDTQYF
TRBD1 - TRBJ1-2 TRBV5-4 TGTGCCAGCAGCCCGCTGACAGGGGGCGACTATGGCTACACCTTC CASSPLTGGDYGYTF
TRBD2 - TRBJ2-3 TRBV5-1 TGCGCCAGCAGCTTGGTTGACGGGGGGGCAGATACGCAGTATTTT CASSLVDGGADTQYF
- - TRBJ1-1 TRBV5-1 TGCGCCAGCGCACCCGACAGGAACACTGAAGCTTTCTTT CASAPDRNTEAFF
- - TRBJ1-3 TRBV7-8 TGTGCCAGCAGCCCAGGGTACGGAAACACCATATATTTT CASSPGYGNTIYF
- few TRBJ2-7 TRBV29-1 TGCAGCGTCCAAGACACCTACGAGCAGTACTTC CSVQDTYEQYF
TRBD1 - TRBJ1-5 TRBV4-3 TGCGCCAGCAGCCACCGGGACAGCCCAGATCAGCCCCAGCATTTT CASSHRDSPDQPQHF
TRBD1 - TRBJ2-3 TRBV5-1 TGCGCCAGCAGCAGGGACAGTCGCACAGATACGCAGTATTTT CASSRDSRTDTQYF
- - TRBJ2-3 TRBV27 TGTGCCAGCAAAAATACCCCGGGACTCCTCACAGATACGCAGTATTTT CASKNTPGLLTDTQYF
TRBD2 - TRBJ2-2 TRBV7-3 TGTGCCAGCAGCTTAAGGACTAGCGGGGGGCAGGAGCTGTTTTTT CASSLRTSGGQELFF
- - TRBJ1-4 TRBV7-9 TGTGCCAGCAGCCCCGGGACCGTCCTAGGAGAAAAACTGTTTTTT CASSPGTVLGEKLFF
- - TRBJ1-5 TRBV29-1 TGCAGCGCCGTTTCAGGGGGCAATCAGCCCCAGCATTTT CSAVSGGNQPQHF
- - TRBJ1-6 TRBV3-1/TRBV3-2 TGTGCCAGCAGGGGACGAAGCTCCTATAATTCACCCCTCCACTTT CASRGRSSYNSPLHF
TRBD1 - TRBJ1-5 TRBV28 TGTGCCAGCAGTTCGGACAGGGGGGCGAAGCCCCAGCATTTT CASSSDRGAKPQHF
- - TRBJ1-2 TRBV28 TGTGCCAGCACCACTATTAGGGGCGCTAACTATGGCTACACCTTC CASTTIRGANYGYTF
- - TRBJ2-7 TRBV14 TGTGCCAGCAGCCTTAGCATACCTGACCGAGACTCCTACGAGCAGTACTTC CASSLSIPDRDSYEQYF
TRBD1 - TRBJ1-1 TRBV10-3 TGTGCCATCAGCCGAAATCGGGACAGTGACACTGAAGCTTTCTTT CAISRNRDSDTEAFF
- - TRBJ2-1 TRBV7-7 TGTGCCAGCAGCCCGGGGTACGGCGGGAATGAGCAGTTCTTC CASSPGYGGNEQFF
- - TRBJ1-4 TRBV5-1 TGCGCCAGCAGCTGGCGCGGAACTAATGAAAAACTGTTTTTT CASSWRGTNEKLFF
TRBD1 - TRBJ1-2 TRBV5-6 TGTGCCAGCAGCCCCCGGACAGGGACCCAACCACCCCCCGCCGGCTACACCTTC CASSPRTGTQPPPAGYTF
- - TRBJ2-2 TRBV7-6 TGTGCCAGCAGCCCCTGGCCGACAGGAGGGAACACCGGGGAGCTGTTTTTT CASSPWPTGGNTGELFF
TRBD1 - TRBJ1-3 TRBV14 TGTGCCAGCAGCCAAACGGGACAGACCTCTGGAAACACCATATATTTT CASSQTGQTSGNTIYF
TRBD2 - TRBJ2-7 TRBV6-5 TGTGCCAGCAGTTACTCCGGGACTAGCACGGGCGAGCAGTACTTC CASSYSGTSTGEQYF
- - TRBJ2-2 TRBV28 TGTGCCAGCAGCCTAGATCAGGGTCAAGGCACCGGGGAGCTGTTTTTT CASSLDQGQGTGELFF
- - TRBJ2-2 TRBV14 TGTGCCAGCAGCTTAAGCGGGTTGAACACCGGGGAGCTGTTTTTT CASSLSGLNTGELFF